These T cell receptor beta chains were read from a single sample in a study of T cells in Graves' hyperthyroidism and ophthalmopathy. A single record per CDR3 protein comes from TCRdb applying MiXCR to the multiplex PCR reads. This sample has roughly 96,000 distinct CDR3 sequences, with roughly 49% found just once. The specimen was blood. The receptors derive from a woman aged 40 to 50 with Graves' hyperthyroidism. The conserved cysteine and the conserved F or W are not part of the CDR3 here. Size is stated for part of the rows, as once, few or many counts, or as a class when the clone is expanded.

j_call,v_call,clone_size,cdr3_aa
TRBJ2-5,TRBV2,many,ASSPRGLREGGETQY
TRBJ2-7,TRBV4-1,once,ASSQELAGSYERY
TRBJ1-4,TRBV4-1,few,ASSQPRGVGTNEKLF
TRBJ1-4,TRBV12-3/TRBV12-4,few,ASSSSTPDRAEKLF
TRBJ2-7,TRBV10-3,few,AISESISSGTYEQY
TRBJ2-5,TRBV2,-,ASIGSGEETQY
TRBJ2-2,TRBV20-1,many,SASDRSWAGELF
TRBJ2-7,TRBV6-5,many,ASSRSGTAEQY
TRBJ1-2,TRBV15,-,ATSRDRGSYGYT
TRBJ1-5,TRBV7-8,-,ASGLRDQPQH
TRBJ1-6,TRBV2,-,ATFRPRLDSPLH
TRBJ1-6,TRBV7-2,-,ASSPGGPAHNSPLH
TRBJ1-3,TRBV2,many,ASSSGQLGNTIY
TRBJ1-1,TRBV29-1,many,SGRDRGEEAF
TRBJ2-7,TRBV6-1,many,ASSERDRGYYEQY
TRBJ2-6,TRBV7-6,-,ASSLTGTPSSGANVLT
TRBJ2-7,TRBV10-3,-,AVGLAGGYEQY
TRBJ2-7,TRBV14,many,ASSYGTIYEQY
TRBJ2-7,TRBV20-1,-,SARRGRAREQY
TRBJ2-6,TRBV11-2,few,ASSLGGWNTEA
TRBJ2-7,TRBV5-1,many,ASSLLGSTYEQY
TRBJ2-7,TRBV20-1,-,SAPLAGVSYEQY
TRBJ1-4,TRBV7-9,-,ASSLLSGQGAEKKLF
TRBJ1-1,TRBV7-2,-,ASSPGPRATEAF
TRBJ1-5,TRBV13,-,PRQGGNQPQH